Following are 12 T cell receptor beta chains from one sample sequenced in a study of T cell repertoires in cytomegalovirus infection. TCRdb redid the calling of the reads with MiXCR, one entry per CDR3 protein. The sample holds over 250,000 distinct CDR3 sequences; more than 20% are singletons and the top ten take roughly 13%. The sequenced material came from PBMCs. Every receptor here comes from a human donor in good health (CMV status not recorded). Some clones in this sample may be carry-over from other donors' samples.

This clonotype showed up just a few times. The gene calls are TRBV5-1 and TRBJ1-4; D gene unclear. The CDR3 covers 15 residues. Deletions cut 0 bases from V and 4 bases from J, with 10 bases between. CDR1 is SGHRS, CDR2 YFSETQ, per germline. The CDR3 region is CASSLESDGNEKLFF. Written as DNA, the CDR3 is TGCGCCAGCAGCTTGGAGTCGGACGGTAATGAAAAACTGTTTTTT.

CDR3 sequence (DNA): TGTGCCAGCAGCTTAGATCTTGGCTCCTCCTATGGCTACACCTTC. Its translation is CASSLDLGSSYGYTF. The chain combines TRBV11-2 with TRBJ1-2; D unresolved. Germline CDR1 is SGHAT and CDR2 is FQNNGV. Trimming removed 0 bases at V and 4 bases at J, with 12 bases between. The CDR3 has 15 residues.

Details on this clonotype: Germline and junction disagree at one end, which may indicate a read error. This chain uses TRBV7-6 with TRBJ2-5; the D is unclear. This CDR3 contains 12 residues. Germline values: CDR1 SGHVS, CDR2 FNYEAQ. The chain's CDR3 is CASSLRQGTQYF. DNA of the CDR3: TGTGCCAGCAGCTTACGGCAAGGGACCCAGTACTTC.

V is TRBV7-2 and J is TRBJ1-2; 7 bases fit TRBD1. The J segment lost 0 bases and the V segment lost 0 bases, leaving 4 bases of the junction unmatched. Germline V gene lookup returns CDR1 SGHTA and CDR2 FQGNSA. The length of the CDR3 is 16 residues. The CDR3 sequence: CASSLASGTANYGYTF. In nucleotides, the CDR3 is TGTGCCAGCAGCTTAGCGTCCGGGACAGCTAACTATGGCTACACCTTC. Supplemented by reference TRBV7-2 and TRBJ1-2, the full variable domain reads GAGVSQSPSNKVTEKGKDVELRCDPISGHTALYWYRQSLGQGLEFLIYFQGNSAPDKSGLPSDRFSAERTGGSVSTLTIQRTQQEDSAVYLCASSLASGTANYGYTFGSGTRLTVV.

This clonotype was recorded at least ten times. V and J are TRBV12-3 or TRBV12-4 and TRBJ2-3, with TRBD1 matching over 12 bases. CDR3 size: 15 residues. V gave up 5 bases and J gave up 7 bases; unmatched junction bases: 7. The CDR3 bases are TGTGCCAGCAGTCCCTCGGGACAGGGGGCAAATACGCAGTATTTT. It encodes CASSPSGQGANTQYF.

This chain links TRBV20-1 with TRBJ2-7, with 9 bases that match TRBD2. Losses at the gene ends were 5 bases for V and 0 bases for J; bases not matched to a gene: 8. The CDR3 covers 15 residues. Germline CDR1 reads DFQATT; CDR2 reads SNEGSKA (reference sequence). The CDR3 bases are TGCAGTGCTTTTCGTGGGACTAGCAGCTCCTACGAGCAGTACTTC. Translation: CSAFRGTSSSYEQYF.

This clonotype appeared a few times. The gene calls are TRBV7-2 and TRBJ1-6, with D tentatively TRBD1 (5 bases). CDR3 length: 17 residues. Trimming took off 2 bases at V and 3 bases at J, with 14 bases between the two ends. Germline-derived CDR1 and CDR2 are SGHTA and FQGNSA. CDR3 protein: CASSLNGGISYNSPLHF. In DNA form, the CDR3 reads TGTGCCAGCAGCTTAAATGGGGGAATTAGCTATAATTCACCCCTCCACTTT.

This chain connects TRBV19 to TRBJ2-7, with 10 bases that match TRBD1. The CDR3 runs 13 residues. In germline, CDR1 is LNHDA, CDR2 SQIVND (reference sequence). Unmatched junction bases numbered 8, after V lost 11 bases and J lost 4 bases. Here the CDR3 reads CAVSGDRGYEQYF. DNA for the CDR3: TGTGCCGTCTCGGGGGACAGGGGTTACGAGCAGTACTTC.

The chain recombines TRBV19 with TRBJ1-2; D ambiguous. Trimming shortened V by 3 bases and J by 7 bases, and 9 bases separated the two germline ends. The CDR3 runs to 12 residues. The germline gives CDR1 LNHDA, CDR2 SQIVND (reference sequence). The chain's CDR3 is CASSMGESGYTF. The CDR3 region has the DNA TGTGCCAGTAGTATGGGCGAATCTGGCTACACCTTC.

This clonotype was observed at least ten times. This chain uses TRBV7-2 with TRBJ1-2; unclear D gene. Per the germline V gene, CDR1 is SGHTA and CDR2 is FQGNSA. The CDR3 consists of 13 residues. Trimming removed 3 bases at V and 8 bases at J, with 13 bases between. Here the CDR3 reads CASSFSEKGGYTF. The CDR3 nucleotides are TGTGCCAGCAGCTTCTCGGAAAAAGGCGGCTACACCTTC.

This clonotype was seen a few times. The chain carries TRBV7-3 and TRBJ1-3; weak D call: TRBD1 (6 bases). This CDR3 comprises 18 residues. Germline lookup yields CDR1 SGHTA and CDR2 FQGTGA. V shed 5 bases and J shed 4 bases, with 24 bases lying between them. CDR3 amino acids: CASSPGGTPGTMGNTIYF. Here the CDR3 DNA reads TGTGCCAGCAGCCCCGGGGGCACACCGGGAACTATGGGAAACACCATATATTTT. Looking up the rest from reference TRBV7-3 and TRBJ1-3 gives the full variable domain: GAGVSQTPSNKVTEKGKYVELRCDPISGHTALYWYRQSLGQGPEFLIYFQGTGAADDSGLPNDRFFAVRPEGSVSTLKIQRTERGDSAVYLCASSPGGTPGTMGNTIYFGEGSWLTVV.

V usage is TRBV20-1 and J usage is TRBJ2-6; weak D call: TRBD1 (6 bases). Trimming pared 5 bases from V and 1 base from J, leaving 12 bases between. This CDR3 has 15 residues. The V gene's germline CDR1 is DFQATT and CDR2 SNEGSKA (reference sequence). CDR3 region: CSAPDSQSGANVLTF. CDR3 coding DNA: TGCAGTGCTCCGGACAGCCAATCTGGGGCCAACGTCCTGACTTTC.